The text below deals with one T cell receptor beta chain. These data belong to a study of blood T cell repertoires in COVID-19. Study at large: Nucleic acid was either cDNA or gDNA, and it came from T cells, B-cell-depleted T cells, or PBMCs.

This CDR3 contains 15 residues. Germline loops: CDR1 LGHNA, CDR2 YSLEER. The ends were cut back, 0 bases at V and 3 bases at J, with 11 bases in the middle. Method: immunoSEQ multiplex PCR; TCRdb's copy keeps in-frame clones and lacks some. The table records approximately 200,000 clones, roughly 81% of them present only once. The chain links TRBV4-3 to TRBJ1-2; D possibly corresponds to TRBD1 (5 bases). Sequencing was performed on peripheral blood. The clonotype originates from a man in his forties with acute or convalescent COVID-19. CDR3 sequence reads: CASSQDPKGDYGYTF. In nucleotides, the CDR3 is TGCGCCAGCAGCCAAGATCCCAAAGGGGACTATGGCTACACCTTC.